The next 11 T cell receptor beta chains were all read from a single sample in a study of blood T cell repertoires in COVID-19. The repertoire was sequenced with immunoSEQ multiplex PCR; TCRdb's copy has only in-frame clones and lacks some. The sample records approximately 94,000 clones, 65% to 90% being singletons. Sequenced: peripheral blood. The origin of the receptors is a man aged 55 to 69 with acute or convalescent COVID-19.

The chain couples TRBV13 to TRBJ2-1; D may be TRBD1 (6 bases). V gave up 0 bases and J gave up 3 bases, with 9 bases separating them. Germline CDR1 PRHDT, CDR2 FYEKMQ (reference sequence). CDR3 length: 15 amino acids. CDR3 sequence (DNA): TGTGCCAGCAGCTTAGGTGAGACAGGCTACAATGAGCAGTTCTTC. Residues: CASSLGETGYNEQFF.

The chain carries TRBV13 and TRBJ1-6; 8 bases fit TRBD1. The CDR3 is 15 amino acids. V lost 4 bases and J lost 6; bases outside the gene matches: 5. Germline V gene data show CDR1 as PRHDT and CDR2 as FYEKMQ (reference sequence). The CDR3 here is CASSYPDRANSPLHF. As DNA, the CDR3 is TGTGCCAGCAGCTACCCGGACAGGGCTAATTCACCCCTCCACTTT.

The chain links TRBV11-3 to TRBJ2-1; 10 bases agree with TRBD1. Germline V CDR1 and CDR2: SGHNT, YENEEA. After removal of 2 bases from V and 6 bases from J, the junction contained 7 bases not matched to a gene. This CDR3 is 16 amino acids long. The CDR3: CASSLRPGQGINEQFF. The CDR3 DNA follows: TGTGCCAGCAGCTTACGTCCGGGACAGGGGATCAATGAGCAGTTCTTC.

The chain combines TRBV27 with TRBJ2-2, with 7 bases that match TRBD1. J was trimmed by 5 bases and V by 2 bases; bases with no gene match: 2. Germline CDR1 reads MNHEY; CDR2 reads SMNVEV (reference sequence). The CDR3 runs 14 residues. CDR3 sequence: CASSLQGQTGELFF. CDR3 sequence (DNA): TGTGCCAGCAGTTTACAGGGACAGACCGGGGAGCTGTTTTTT.

The chain is built from TRBV4-1 and TRBJ2-1; tentatively, D is TRBD1 (5 bases). Germline loops: CDR1 MGHRA, CDR2 YSYEKL. V was pared by 5 bases and J by 5 bases, with 13 bases between. The CDR3 covers 14 residues. The CDR3 coding sequence is TGCGCCAGCAGCACTTGGGGCAATAACAATGAGCAGTTCTTC. Protein: CASSTWGNNNEQFF.

The chain is built from TRBV6-5 and TRBJ1-1; 10 positions agree with TRBD1. This CDR3 region has 15 residues. Germline CDR1 reads MNHEY; CDR2 reads SVGAGI. V trimming: 4 bases; J trimming: 6 bases; junction bases outside the gene matches: 8. The CDR3 DNA sequence: TGTGCCAGCAGTTCCCGGACAGGGGGGGTATCTGAAGCTTTCTTT. Translation: CASSSRTGGVSEAFF.

For this clone: The sample has other DNA sequences that encode this CDR3 too. This chain joins TRBV19 and TRBJ1-1; 8 bases map to TRBD1. With 3 bases clipped from V and 8 bases from J, the junction kept 5 bases outside the gene matches. CDR3 size: 13 residues. Germline loops: CDR1 LNHDA, CDR2 SQIVND (reference sequence). CDR3 in amino acids: CASSIRGQGEAFF. CDR3 nucleotides: TGTGCCAGTAGTATCAGAGGACAGGGCGAAGCTTTCTTT.

CDR3 DNA: TGTGCCATCAGCTCCGGGTCTTACTATGGCTACACCTTC. Protein sequence: CAISSGSYYGYTF. The rearrangement uses TRBV10-3 and TRBJ1-2; no firm D call. CDR3 length: 13 amino acids. Trimming pared 6 bases from V and 3 bases from J, leaving 11 bases between. Germline assignment: CDR1 ENHRY and CDR2 SYGVKD.

This chain uses TRBV28 with TRBJ2-4; 8 nucleotides match TRBD1. V lost 1 base and J lost 8; bases outside the gene matches: 13. Germline V gene sequence: CDR1 MDHEN, CDR2 SYDVKM. The CDR3 loop spans 17 amino acids. This chain's CDR3 is CASSLFGTGRRSDIQYF. CDR3 nucleotides: TGTGCCAGCAGTTTATTCGGGACAGGCCGGAGATCGGACATTCAGTACTTC.

This clone was seen just once. At one end, the junction sequence differs from germline, possibly due to a read error. The CDR3 nucleotides are TGTGCCACCAGGAGCGTGATGGGGGCGCGCACCGGGGAGCGGTTTTTT. This encodes CATRSVMGARTGERFF. The chain joins TRBV15 to TRBJ2-2; weak D call: TRBD1 (6 bases). The CDR3 is 16 residues long. The germline gives CDR1 LNHNV, CDR2 YYDKDF (reference sequence).

The V gene is TRBV20-1, the J gene TRBJ2-5; D unresolved. V lost 3 bases and J lost 3, with 5 bases in between. Germline CDR1 DFQATT, CDR2 SNEGSKA (reference sequence). The CDR3 is 11 amino acids. For the CDR3, the DNA is TGCAGTGCTAGCCGTGAAGAGACCCAGTACTTC. It specifies CSASREETQYF.